A selection of T cell receptor beta chains follows, all from one sample in a study of shared clonotypes between healthy human individuals. Method: immunoSEQ multiplex PCR; TCRdb's copy keeps in-frame clones and lacks some. The table includes about 470,000 clones, roughly 80% detected once. Sequencing was done on a sample of PBMCs. The receptors here all came from a woman aged 35 to 49 in good health. Some clones in this sample may be carry-over from other donors' samples. Each CDR3 is given with its conserved first and last residue. The D gene is left open where the match is weak. Only some rows state a clone size, as once, few, many or a class for expanded clones.

J,length,size,V,D,CDR3,DNA
TRBJ1-4,12,NA,TRBV27,TRBD1,CASSRDSRKLFF,TGTGCCAGCAGCCGGGACAGCAGGAAACTGTTTTTT
TRBJ2-7,14,NA,TRBV5-1,NA,CASSLGLGSYEQYF,TGCGCCAGCAGCTTGGGGTTAGGCTCCTACGAGCAGTACTTC
TRBJ1-2,14,NA,TRBV5-1,NA,CASSLGRGNYGYTF,TGCGCCAGCAGCTTGGGCAGGGGAAACTATGGCTACACCTTC
TRBJ1-1,15,NA,TRBV5-5,TRBD1,CASSIIQGLFGEAFF,TGTGCCAGCAGCATCATACAGGGGTTATTTGGTGAAGCTTTCTTT
TRBJ2-1,16,NA,TRBV7-2,TRBD2,CASSIGTSGSRNEQFF,TGTGCCAGCAGCATCGGGACTAGCGGGAGTCGGAATGAGCAGTTCTTC
TRBJ1-2,14,NA,TRBV6-6,TRBD1,CASSFLVGGGGYTF,TGTGCCAGCAGTTTTTTAGTAGGGGGCGGAGGCTACACCTTC
TRBJ2-7,15,NA,TRBV9,TRBD2,CASSPRREGPHEQYF,TGTGCCAGCAGCCCAAGGCGGGAGGGCCCTCACGAGCAGTACTTC
TRBJ2-1,15,NA,TRBV30,TRBD2,CAWELREGLSYEQFF,TGTGCCTGGGAGCTTCGGGAGGGCCTAAGTTATGAGCAGTTCTTC
TRBJ1-2,15,NA,TRBV5-1,NA,CASSSGDYANYGYTF,TGCGCCAGCAGCTCTGGGGACTACGCTAACTATGGCTACACCTTC
TRBJ1-2,13,NA,TRBV14,NA,CASSQDRRDGYTF,TGTGCCAGCAGCCAAGATCGGCGGGATGGCTACACCTTC
TRBJ1-2,16,NA,TRBV23-1,NA,CASRLGFDGGGYGYTF,TGCGCCAGCAGACTGGGTTTTGATGGGGGCGGCTATGGCTACACCTTC
TRBJ2-7,14,NA,TRBV2,NA,CASRLQLNGYEQYF,TGTGCCAGCAGACTTCAACTAAACGGCTACGAGCAGTACTTC
TRBJ1-2,14,NA,TRBV5-6,NA,CASSLGGEGYGYTF,TGTGCCAGCAGCTTAGGAGGGGAGGGCTATGGCTACACCTTC
TRBJ2-7,16,NA,TRBV5-6,TRBD2,CASSPLAGLAGYEQYF,TGTGCCAGCAGCCCCCTTGCCGGACTAGCGGGGTACGAGCAGTACTTC
TRBJ2-3,17,NA,TRBV9,NA,CASSVDLEVSSTDTQYF,TGTGCCAGCAGCGTAGACTTGGAGGTCTCTAGCACAGATACGCAGTATTTT
TRBJ2-3,13,NA,TRBV7-8,NA,CASSLHYTDTQYF,TGTGCCAGCAGCCTTCATTACACAGATACGCAGTATTTT
TRBJ2-7,15,NA,TRBV28,NA,CASSLEKGGGDEQYF,TGTGCCAGCAGTTTGGAGAAGGGGGGCGGGGACGAGCAGTACTTC
TRBJ1-2,12,many,TRBV5-4,NA,CASSSEEYGYTF,TGTGCCAGCAGCTCTGAGGAGTATGGCTACACCTTC
TRBJ2-7,15,NA,TRBV28,NA,CASSLFGSPTYEQYF,TGTGCCAGCAGTTTATTCGGCAGCCCAACCTACGAGCAGTACTTC
TRBJ2-2,15,NA,TRBV19,NA,CASTTSWGITGELFF,TGTGCCAGTACGACGTCGTGGGGCATCACCGGGGAGCTGTTTTTT
TRBJ1-4,14,NA,TRBV18,NA,CASSPPSTNEKLFF,TGTGCCAGCTCACCACCTTCAACTAATGAAAAACTGTTTTTT
TRBJ1-2,12,once,TRBV5-1,NA,CASSFQNYGYTF,TGCGCCAGCAGCTTCCAGAACTATGGCTACACCTTC
TRBJ2-7,16,NA,TRBV5-6,NA,CASSLTPGVALYEQYF,TGTGCCAGCAGCTTGACCCCAGGGGTCGCGCTCTACGAGCAGTACTTC
TRBJ1-1,16,few,TRBV18,TRBD1,CASSPQGTALNTEAFF,TGTGCCAGCTCACCCCAGGGGACAGCCTTGAACACTGAAGCTTTCTTT
TRBJ2-3,18,NA,TRBV7-3,NA,CASSLSLSDWSDTDTQYF,TGTGCCAGCAGCTTATCCTTAAGCGACTGGTCTGACACAGATACGCAGTATTTT
TRBJ2-1,15,NA,TRBV6-4,TRBD2,CASSSSGNGYNEQFF,TGTGCCAGCAGTTCCAGCGGGAACGGCTACAATGAGCAGTTCTTC
TRBJ2-5,14,NA,TRBV6-5,TRBD1,CASSLRDRGFEEYF,TGTGCCAGCAGCCTCCGGGACAGGGGATTTGAGGAGTACTTC
TRBJ2-7,13,NA,TRBV30,TRBD1,CASTRQGPYEQYF,TGTGCCTCCACCCGACAGGGACCCTACGAGCAGTACTTC
TRBJ2-2,16,once,TRBV2,NA,CASTRSGRGDTGELFF,TGTGCCAGCACGCGGTCAGGACGAGGGGACACCGGGGAGCTGTTTTTT
TRBJ1-1,11,NA,TRBV29-1,NA,CSVVEGTEAFF,TGCAGCGTTGTGGAGGGAACTGAAGCTTTCTTT
TRBJ1-1,14,NA,TRBV13,NA,CASSVGHLRTEAFF,TGTGCCAGCAGCGTCGGACATCTGAGGACTGAAGCTTTCTTT
TRBJ2-1,15,NA,TRBV7-2,NA,CASSRLTGTNNEQFF,TGTGCCAGCAGCCGCCTGACCGGGACAAACAATGAGCAGTTCTTC
TRBJ2-7,13,NA,TRBV28,TRBD2,CASTISGRREQYF,TGTGCCAGCACCATTAGCGGGAGGCGCGAGCAGTACTTC
TRBJ2-3,15,NA,TRBV6-1,NA,CASRIVLASTDTQYF,TGTGCCAGCAGGATTGTTTTAGCTAGCACAGATACGCAGTATTTT
TRBJ2-2,15,NA,TRBV7-2,TRBD1,CASTLRGQNTGELFF,TGTGCCAGCACACTCAGGGGGCAGAACACCGGGGAGCTGTTTTTT
TRBJ2-3,13,NA,TRBV6-1,NA,CAIQHLHTDTQYF,TGTGCCATCCAGCACCTGCACACAGATACGCAGTATTTT
TRBJ2-2,14,few,TRBV2,TRBD1,CASRPGQGTGELFF,TGTGCCAGCAGGCCGGGACAGGGGACCGGGGAGCTGTTTTTT
TRBJ2-1,14,NA,TRBV6-5,TRBD1,CASRQTQGAGEQFF,TGTGCCAGCAGACAAACACAGGGGGCCGGTGAGCAGTTCTTC
TRBJ2-1,12,NA,TRBV2,TRBD1,CASSSDRGEQFF,TGTGCCAGCAGTTCTGACAGGGGCGAGCAGTTCTTC
TRBJ2-5,15,NA,TRBV7-2,NA,CASSKEIWGSVTQYF,TGTGCCAGCAGCAAAGAGATCTGGGGGAGCGTGACCCAGTACTTC
TRBJ1-1,15,NA,TRBV7-6,TRBD1,CASSSPGQGATEAFF,TGTGCCAGCAGCTCACCGGGGCAGGGGGCCACTGAAGCTTTCTTT
TRBJ2-3,15,NA,TRBV13,NA,CASSLVSSGTDTQYF,TGTGCCAGCAGCTTAGTCTCCAGTGGCACAGATACGCAGTATTTT
TRBJ2-2,15,NA,TRBV7-2,NA,CASSRTSFGTGELFF,TGTGCCAGCAGTCGTACTAGCTTCGGGACCGGGGAGCTGTTTTTT
TRBJ2-1,16,NA,TRBV28,TRBD2,CASSWGTSGVYNEQFF,TGTGCCAGCAGTTGGGGGACTAGCGGGGTTTACAATGAGCAGTTCTTC
TRBJ2-1,14,NA,TRBV27,TRBD2,CASSRLASYNEQFF,TGTGCCAGCAGTAGACTAGCGAGTTACAATGAGCAGTTCTTC
TRBJ2-1,17,NA,TRBV5-1,TRBD2,CASSQSLAGGGYNEQFF,TGCGCCAGCAGCCAGAGTTTAGCGGGAGGGGGGTACAATGAGCAGTTCTTC
TRBJ1-4,15,NA,TRBV28,TRBD1,CASRTSYEGAEKLFF,TGTGCCAGCAGGACGAGCTACGAGGGGGCCGAAAAACTGTTTTTT
TRBJ1-3,15,NA,TRBV2,NA,CASSERAGSGNTIYF,TGTGCCAGCAGTGAAAGGGCAGGCTCTGGAAACACCATATATTTT
TRBJ1-4,14,NA,TRBV28,NA,CASSPGEVDEKLFF,TGTGCCAGCAGCCCAGGGGAGGTAGATGAAAAACTGTTTTTT
TRBJ1-1,15,many,TRBV5-6,NA,CASSFMGGMNTEAFF,TGTGCCAGCAGCTTTATGGGGGGCATGAACACTGAAGCTTTCTTT
TRBJ1-2,15,NA,TRBV5-5,NA,CASSPPGQLPGGYTF,TGTGCCAGCAGCCCTCCCGGACAGCTCCCCGGTGGCTACACCTTC
TRBJ2-7,16,NA,TRBV19,TRBD2,CASSTTASGNSYEQYF,TGTGCCAGTAGTACCACCGCTAGCGGTAATTCCTACGAGCAGTACTTC
TRBJ2-2,15,NA,TRBV19,TRBD2,CASSGAAGPAGELFF,TGTGCCAGTAGTGGGGCAGCGGGGCCGGCCGGGGAGCTGTTTTTT
TRBJ2-7,14,NA,TRBV7-8,NA,CASSSGQIPYEQYF,TGTGCCAGCAGCTCCGGACAGATACCCTACGAGCAGTACTTC
TRBJ2-1,13,NA,TRBV10-1,NA,CASSGEGGHEQFF,TGCGCCAGCAGCGGTGAGGGGGGCCATGAGCAGTTCTTC